This paragraph reports one T cell receptor beta chain. The sample belongs to a study of blood T cell repertoires in COVID-19. Across the whole study: Some COVID-19 samples were acute and others convalescent; all came from the United States, Italy and Spain.

Produced via immunoSEQ multiplex PCR; TCRdb's table is partial and in-frame only. Of 150,000 to 200,000 clones listed, 79% are singletons. The CDR3 runs to 19 residues. Trimming shortened V by 5 bases and J by 2 bases, and 22 bases separated the two germline ends. Germline V gives CDR1 SSHAT, CDR2 FNYEAQ (reference sequence). The chain links TRBV7-7 to TRBJ2-6; tentative D call: TRBD2 (5 bases). The sequencing input was peripheral blood. The TCR was taken from a man in his 60s with active or convalescent COVID-19. CDR3 residues: CASSPLRVSTSPGANVLTF. The DNA of the CDR3 is TGTGCCAGCAGCCCACTGAGGGTATCGACGTCCCCTGGGGCCAACGTCCTGACTTTC.